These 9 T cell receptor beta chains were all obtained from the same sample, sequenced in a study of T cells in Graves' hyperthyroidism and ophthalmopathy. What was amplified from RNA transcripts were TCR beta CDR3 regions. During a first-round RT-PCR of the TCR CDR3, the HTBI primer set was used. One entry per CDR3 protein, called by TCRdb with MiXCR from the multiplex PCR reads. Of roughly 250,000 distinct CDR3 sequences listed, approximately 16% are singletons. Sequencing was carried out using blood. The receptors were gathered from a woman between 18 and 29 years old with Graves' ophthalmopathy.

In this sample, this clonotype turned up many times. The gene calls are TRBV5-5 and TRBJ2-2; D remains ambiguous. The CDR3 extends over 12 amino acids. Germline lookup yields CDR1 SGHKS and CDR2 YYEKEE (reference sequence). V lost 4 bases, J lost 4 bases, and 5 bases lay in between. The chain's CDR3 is CASSPTTGELFF. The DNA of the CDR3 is TGTGCCAGCAGCCCGACCACCGGGGAGCTGTTTTTT.

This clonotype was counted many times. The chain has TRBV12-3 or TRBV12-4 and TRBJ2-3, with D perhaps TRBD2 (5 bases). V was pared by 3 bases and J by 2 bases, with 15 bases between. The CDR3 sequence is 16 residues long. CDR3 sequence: CASSFRSGSYTDTQYF. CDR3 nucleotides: TGTGCCAGCAGTTTTCGTTCTGGGAGCTACACAGATACGCAGTATTTT.

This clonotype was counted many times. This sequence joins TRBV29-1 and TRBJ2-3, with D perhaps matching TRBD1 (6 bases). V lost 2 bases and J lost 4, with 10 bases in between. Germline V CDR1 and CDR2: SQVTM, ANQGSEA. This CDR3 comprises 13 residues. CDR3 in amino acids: CSVETGSADTQYF. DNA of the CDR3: TGCAGCGTTGAAACAGGGTCGGCAGATACGCAGTATTTT.

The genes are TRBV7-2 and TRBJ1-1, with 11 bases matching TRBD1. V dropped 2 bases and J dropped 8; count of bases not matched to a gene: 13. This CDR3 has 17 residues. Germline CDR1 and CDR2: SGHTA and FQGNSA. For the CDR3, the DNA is TGTGCCAGCAGCTTAATGGCCCTGGACAGGGGGCGCGGCGAAGCTTTCTTT. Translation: CASSLMALDRGRGEAFF. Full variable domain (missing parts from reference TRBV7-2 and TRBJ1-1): GAGVSQSPSNKVTEKGKDVELRCDPISGHTALYWYRQSLGQGLEFLIYFQGNSAPDKSGLPSDRFSAERTGGSVSTLTIQRTQQEDSAVYLCASSLMALDRGRGEAFFGQGTRLTVV.

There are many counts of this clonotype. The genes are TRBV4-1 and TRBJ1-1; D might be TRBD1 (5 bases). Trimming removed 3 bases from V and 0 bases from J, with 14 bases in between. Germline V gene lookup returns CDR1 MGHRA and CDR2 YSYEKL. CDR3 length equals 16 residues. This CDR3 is CASSQATGTMNTEAFF. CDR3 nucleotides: TGCGCCAGCAGCCAGGCCACCGGGACCATGAACACTGAAGCTTTCTTT.

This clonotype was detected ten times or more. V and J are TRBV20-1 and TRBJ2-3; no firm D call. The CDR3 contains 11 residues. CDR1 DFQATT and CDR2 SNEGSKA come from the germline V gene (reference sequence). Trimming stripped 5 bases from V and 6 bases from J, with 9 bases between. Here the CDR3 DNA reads TGCAGTGCTTACACTCGGGATACGCAGTATTTT. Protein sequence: CSAYTRDTQYF.

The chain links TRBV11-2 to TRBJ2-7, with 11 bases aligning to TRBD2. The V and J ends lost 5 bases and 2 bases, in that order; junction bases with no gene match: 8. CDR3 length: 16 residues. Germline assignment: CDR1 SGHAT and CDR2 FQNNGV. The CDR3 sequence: CASSVDTSGRPYEQYF. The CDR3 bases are TGTGCCAGCAGCGTTGATACTAGCGGGAGACCCTACGAGCAGTACTTC.

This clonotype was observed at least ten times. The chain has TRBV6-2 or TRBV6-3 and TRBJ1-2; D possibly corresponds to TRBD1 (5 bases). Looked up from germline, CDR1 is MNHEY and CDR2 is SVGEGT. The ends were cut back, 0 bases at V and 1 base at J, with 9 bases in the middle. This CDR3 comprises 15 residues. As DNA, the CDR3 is TGTGCCAGCAGTTACTCGGACAAAGTTAACTATGGCTACACCTTC. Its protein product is CASSYSDKVNYGYTF.

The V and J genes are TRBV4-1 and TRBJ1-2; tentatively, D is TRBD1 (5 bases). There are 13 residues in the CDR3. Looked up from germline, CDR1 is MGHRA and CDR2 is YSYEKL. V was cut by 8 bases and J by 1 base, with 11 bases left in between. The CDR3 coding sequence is TGCGCCAGCGGCCGGGACTTTAACTATGGCTACACCTTC. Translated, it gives CASGRDFNYGYTF.